Listed here is a single T cell receptor (beta chain). CDR1 SNHLY and CDR2 FYNNEI come from the germline V gene. V lost 11 bases and J lost 0; bases outside the gene matches: 6. The CDR3 is made up of 14 amino acids. These data originate in a study of blood T cell repertoires in COVID-19. Study-wide context: Collection of acute and convalescent COVID-19 samples took place in the United States, Italy and Spain. Nucleic acid was either cDNA or gDNA, and it came from T cells, B-cell-depleted T cells, or PBMCs.

Original processing notes: By means of reference gene primer amplification, nucleated cell counts were estimated. Clones were read by immunoSEQ multiplex PCR, and TCRdb kept only the in-frame ones, dropping some. The DNA gave D and trimming, while V, J and clone size come from that table. Among about 74,000 clones, around nine tenths were seen once, and the ten largest hold around 2.8%. The receptor's source is a man aged 65 to 79 with active or convalescent COVID-19. The gene calls are TRBV2 and TRBJ2-3; 9 bases agree with TRBD2. The sequenced sample consisted of peripheral blood. This chain's CDR3 is CAARSGSSTDTQYF. The CDR3 DNA sequence: TGTGCCGCTCGTAGCGGGAGTAGCACAGATACGCAGTATTTT.